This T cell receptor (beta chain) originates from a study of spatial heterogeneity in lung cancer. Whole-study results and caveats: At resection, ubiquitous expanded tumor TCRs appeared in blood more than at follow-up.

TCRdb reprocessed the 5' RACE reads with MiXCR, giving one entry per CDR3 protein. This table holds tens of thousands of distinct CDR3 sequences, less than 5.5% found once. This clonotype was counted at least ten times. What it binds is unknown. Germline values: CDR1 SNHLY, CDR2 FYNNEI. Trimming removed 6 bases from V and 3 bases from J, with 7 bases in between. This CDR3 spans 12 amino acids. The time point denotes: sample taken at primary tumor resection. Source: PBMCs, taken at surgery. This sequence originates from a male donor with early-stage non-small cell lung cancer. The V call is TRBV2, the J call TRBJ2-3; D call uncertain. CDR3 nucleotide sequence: TGTGCCAGCAGGGAATTTACAGATACGCAGTATTTT. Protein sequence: CASREFTDTQYF.